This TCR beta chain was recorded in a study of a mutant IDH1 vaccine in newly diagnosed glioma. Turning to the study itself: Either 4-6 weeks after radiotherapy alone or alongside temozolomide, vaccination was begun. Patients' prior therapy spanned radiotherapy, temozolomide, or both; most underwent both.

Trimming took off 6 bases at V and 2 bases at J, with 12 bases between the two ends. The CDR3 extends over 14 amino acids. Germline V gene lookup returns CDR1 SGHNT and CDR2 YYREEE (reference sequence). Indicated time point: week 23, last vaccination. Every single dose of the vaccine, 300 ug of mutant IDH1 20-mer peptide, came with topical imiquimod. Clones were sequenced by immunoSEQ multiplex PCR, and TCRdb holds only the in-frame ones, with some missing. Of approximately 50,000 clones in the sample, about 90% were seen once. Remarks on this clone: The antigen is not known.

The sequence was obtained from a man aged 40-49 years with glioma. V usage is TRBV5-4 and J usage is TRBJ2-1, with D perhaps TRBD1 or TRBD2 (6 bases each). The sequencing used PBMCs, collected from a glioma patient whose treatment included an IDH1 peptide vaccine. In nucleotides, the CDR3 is TGTGCCAGCACCCGAGGGGGGACCTACAATGAGCAGTTCTTC. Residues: CASTRGGTYNEQFF.